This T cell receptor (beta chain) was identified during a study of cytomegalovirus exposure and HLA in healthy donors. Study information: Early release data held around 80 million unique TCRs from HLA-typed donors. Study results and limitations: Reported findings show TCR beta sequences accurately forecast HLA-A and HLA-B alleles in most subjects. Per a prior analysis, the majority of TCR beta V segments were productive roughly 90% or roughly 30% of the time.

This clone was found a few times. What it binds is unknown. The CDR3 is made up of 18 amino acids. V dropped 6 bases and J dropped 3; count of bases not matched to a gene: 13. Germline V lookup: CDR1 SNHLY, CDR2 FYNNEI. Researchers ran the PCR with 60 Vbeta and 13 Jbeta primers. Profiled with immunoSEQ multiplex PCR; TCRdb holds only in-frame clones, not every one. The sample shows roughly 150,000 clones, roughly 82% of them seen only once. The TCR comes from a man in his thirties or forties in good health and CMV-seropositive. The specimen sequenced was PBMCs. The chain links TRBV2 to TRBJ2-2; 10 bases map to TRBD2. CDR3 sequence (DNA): TGTGCCAGCAGGACGTGGCTAGCGGGAGAAGGTGACACCGGGGAGCTGTTTTTT. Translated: CASRTWLAGEGDTGELFF.